These 8 T cell receptor beta chains were all obtained from the same sample, sequenced in a study of blood T cell repertoires in COVID-19. Libraries were prepared by immunoSEQ multiplex PCR; TCRdb keeps only in-frame clonotypes and omits some of them. The sample yields 200,000 to 250,000 clones, 80% to 90% seen once. Input material: peripheral blood. These receptors came from a woman at least 80 years old with acute or convalescent COVID-19.

The chain links TRBV7-2 to TRBJ2-1, with TRBD1 matching 7 bases. Trimming at V came to 1 base and at J to 4 bases, leaving 7 bases not matched to a gene. This CDR3 comprises 16 residues. Germline loops: CDR1 SGHTA, CDR2 FQGNSA. The CDR3, as DNA: TGTGCCAGCAGCTTAGATACCGGGACAGCGTACAATGAGCAGTTCTTC. This codes for CASSLDTGTAYNEQFF.

This chain links TRBV11-3 with TRBJ2-5, with D possibly matching TRBD2 (5 bases). The length of the CDR3 is 11 residues. Trimming cost V 6 bases and J 5 bases, with 7 bases left between them. Germline V gene lookup returns CDR1 SGHNT and CDR2 YENEEA. The CDR3 DNA is TGTGCCAGCAGAGCGGCCGAGACCCAGTACTTC. It is translated as CASRAAETQYF.

The chain carries TRBV3-1 (or the pseudogene TRBV3-2) and TRBJ2-3; 7 bases line up with TRBD2. Germline V gives CDR1 LGHDT, CDR2 YNNKEL (reference sequence). With V trimmed by 1 base and J by 7 bases, 2 bases remained unmatched. The CDR3 length is 13 residues. Written as DNA, the CDR3 is TGTGCCAGCAGCCAAGGGGGGGGTAATACGCAGTATTTT. This translates into CASSQGGGNTQYF.

The chain carries TRBV19 and TRBJ1-2; D is undetermined. Germline loops: CDR1 LNHDA, CDR2 SQIVND (reference sequence). V shed 6 bases and J shed 3 bases, with 17 bases lying between them. The CDR3 spans 15 residues. This CDR3 is CASRTTSDRDYGYTF. CDR3 nucleotide sequence: TGTGCCAGTAGGACTACCAGCGATCGAGACTATGGCTACACCTTC. Filled out from reference TRBV19 and TRBJ1-2, the complete variable domain reads DGGITQSPKYLFRKEGQNVTLSCEQNLNHDAMYWYRQDPGQGLRLIYYSQIVNDFQKGDIAEGYSVSREKKESFPLTVTSAQKNPTAFYLCASRTTSDRDYGYTFGSGTRLTVV.

The chain joins TRBV7-2 to TRBJ2-1, with TRBD2 matching over 7 bases. The V and J ends lost 0 bases and 6 bases, in that order; junction bases with no gene match: 17. Germline assignment: CDR1 SGHTA and CDR2 FQGNSA. CDR3 length: 19 residues. DNA for the CDR3: TGTGCCAGCAGCTTAGCCCCAGGACTAGGCTTACCGTCGGGCAATGAGCAGTTCTTC. Protein product: CASSLAPGLGLPSGNEQFF. Based on the CDR3 plus reference TRBV7-2 and TRBJ2-1, the full variable domain is GAGVSQSPSNKVTEKGKDVELRCDPISGHTALYWYRQSLGQGLEFLIYFQGNSAPDKSGLPSDRFSAERTGGSVSTLTIQRTQQEDSAVYLCASSLAPGLGLPSGNEQFFGPGTRLTVL.

The V gene is TRBV20-1, the J gene TRBJ1-2; D call uncertain. This CDR3 is built from 12 residues. Per the germline V gene, CDR1 is DFQATT and CDR2 is SNEGSKA (reference sequence). V was clipped by 3 bases and J by 5 bases, with 10 bases between them. CDR3 bases: TGCAGTGCTAGTAGTCCGAGTTATGGCTACACCTTC. Translating it yields CSASSPSYGYTF.

The rearrangement joins TRBV6-2 or TRBV6-3 to TRBJ1-1, with D possibly being TRBD1 (5 bases). V was pared by 6 bases and J by 0 bases, with 17 bases between. The CDR3 loop spans 16 amino acids. CDR1 and CDR2 from the germline V gene are MNHEY and SVGEGT. The CDR3 sequence is CASSPHDRSMNTEAFF. In DNA, the CDR3 is TGTGCCAGCAGCCCTCACGACAGAAGCATGAACACTGAAGCTTTCTTT.

V and J are TRBV19 and TRBJ1-2, with 10 bases that match TRBD1. Germline trimming cut 3 bases from V and 0 bases from J; bases unmatched to any gene: 4. Germline loops: CDR1 LNHDA, CDR2 SQIVND (reference sequence). The CDR3 runs to 16 residues. The CDR3 DNA is TGTGCCAGTAGTATGGGACAGGGGAGTCCTAACTATGGCTACACCTTC. Its translation is CASSMGQGSPNYGYTF.